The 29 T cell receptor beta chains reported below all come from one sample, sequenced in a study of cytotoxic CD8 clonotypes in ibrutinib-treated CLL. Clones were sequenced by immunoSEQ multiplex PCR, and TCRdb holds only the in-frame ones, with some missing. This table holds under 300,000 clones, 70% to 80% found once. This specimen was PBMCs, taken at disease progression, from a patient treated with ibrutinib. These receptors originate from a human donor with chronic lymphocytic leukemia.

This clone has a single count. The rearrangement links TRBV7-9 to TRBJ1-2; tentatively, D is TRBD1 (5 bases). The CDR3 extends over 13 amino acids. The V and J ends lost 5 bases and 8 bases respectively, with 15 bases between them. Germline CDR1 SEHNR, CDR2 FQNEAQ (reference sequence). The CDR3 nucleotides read TGTGCCAGCAGCCCCCTTGGGGCGGGAGGCTACACCTTC. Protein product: CASSPLGAGGYTF.

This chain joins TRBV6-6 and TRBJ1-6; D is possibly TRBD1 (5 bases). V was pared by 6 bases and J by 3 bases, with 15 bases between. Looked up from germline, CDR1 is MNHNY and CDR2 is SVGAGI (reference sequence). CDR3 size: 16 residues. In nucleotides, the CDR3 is TGTGCCAGCAGCCGGTGGGACGGCCACTATAATTCACCCCTCCACTTT. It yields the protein CASSRWDGHYNSPLHF.

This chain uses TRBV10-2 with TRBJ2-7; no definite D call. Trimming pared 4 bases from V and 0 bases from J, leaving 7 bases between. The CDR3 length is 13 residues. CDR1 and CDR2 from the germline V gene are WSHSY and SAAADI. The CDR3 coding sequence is TGCGCCAGCAGTGTTGGATTCTCCTACGAGCAGTACTTC. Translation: CASSVGFSYEQYF.

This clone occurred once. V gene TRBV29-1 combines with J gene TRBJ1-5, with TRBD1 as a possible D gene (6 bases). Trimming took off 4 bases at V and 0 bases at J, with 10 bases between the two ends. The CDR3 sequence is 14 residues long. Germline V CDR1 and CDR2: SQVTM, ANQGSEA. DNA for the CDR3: TGCAGCGTTGTGGACAGATATAGCAATCAGCCCCAGCATTTT. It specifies CSVVDRYSNQPQHF.

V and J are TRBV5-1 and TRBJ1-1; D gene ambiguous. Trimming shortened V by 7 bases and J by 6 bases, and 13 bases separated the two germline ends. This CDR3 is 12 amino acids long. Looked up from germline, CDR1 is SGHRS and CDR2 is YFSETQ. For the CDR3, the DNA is TGCGCCAGCGGTAAGACACTCCCTGAAGCTTTCTTT. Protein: CASGKTLPEAFF. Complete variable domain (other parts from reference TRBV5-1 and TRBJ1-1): KAGVTQTPRYLIKTRGQQVTLSCSPISGHRSVSWYQQTPGQGLQFLFEYFSETQRNKGNFPGRFSGRQFSNSRSEMNVSTLELGDSALYLCASGKTLPEAFFGQGTRLTVV.

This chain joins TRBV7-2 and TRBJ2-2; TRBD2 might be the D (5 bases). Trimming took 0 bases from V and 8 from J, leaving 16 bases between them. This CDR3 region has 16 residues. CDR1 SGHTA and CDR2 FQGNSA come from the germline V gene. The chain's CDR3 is CASSLAWALAGGELFF. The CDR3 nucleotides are TGTGCCAGCAGCTTAGCGTGGGCGCTAGCAGGAGGGGAGCTGTTTTTT.

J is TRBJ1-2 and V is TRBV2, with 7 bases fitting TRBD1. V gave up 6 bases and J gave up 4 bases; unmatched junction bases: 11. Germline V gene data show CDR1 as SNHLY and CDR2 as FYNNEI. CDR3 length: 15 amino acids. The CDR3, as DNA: TGTGCCAGCAGGGGGCGGACAGGCACGGGCTATGGCTACACCTTC. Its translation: CASRGRTGTGYGYTF.

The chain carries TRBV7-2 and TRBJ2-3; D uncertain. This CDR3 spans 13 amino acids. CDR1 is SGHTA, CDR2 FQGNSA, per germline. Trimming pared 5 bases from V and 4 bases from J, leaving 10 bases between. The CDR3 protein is CASSPYRPDTQYF. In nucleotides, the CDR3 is TGTGCCAGCAGCCCCTACAGACCAGATACGCAGTATTTT.

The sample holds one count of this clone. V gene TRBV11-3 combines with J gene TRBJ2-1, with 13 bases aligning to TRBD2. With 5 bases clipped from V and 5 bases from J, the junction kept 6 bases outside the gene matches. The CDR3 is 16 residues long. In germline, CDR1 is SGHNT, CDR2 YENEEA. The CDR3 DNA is TGTGCCAGCAGCCTAAGGACTAGCGGGAGAGACAATGAGCAGTTCTTC. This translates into CASSLRTSGRDNEQFF.

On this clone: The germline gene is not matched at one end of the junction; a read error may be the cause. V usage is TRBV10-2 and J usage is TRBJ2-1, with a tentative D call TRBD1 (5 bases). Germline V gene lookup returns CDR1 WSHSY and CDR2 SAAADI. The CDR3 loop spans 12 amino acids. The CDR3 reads CASSPGSERQIF. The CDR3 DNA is TGCGCCAGCAGCCCAGGGTCAGAGAGGCAGATCTTC.

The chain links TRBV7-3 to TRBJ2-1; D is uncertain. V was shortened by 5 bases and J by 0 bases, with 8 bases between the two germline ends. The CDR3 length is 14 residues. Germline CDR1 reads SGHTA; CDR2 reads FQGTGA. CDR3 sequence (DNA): TGTGCCAGCAGCCTTAGGAGCTCCTACAATGAGCAGTTCTTC. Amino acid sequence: CASSLRSSYNEQFF.

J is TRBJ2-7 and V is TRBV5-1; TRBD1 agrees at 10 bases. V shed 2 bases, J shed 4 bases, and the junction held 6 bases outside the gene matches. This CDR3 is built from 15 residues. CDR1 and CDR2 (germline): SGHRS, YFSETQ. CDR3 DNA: TGCGCCAGCAGCTTCACCTGGGACAGGGGTTACGAGCAGTACTTC. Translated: CASSFTWDRGYEQYF. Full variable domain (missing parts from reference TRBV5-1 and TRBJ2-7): KAGVTQTPRYLIKTRGQQVTLSCSPISGHRSVSWYQQTPGQGLQFLFEYFSETQRNKGNFPGRFSGRQFSNSRSEMNVSTLELGDSALYLCASSFTWDRGYEQYFGPGTRLTVT.

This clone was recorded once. DNA for the CDR3: TGCAGTGCTAAAAATTTTGGTGAGCAGTTCTTC. Its protein product is CSAKNFGEQFF. The chain is built from TRBV20-1 and TRBJ2-1, with D unclear. The CDR3 extends over 11 amino acids. Trimming removed 4 bases from V and 9 bases from J, with 10 bases in between. The germline V gene has CDR1 DFQATT and CDR2 SNEGSKA (reference sequence).

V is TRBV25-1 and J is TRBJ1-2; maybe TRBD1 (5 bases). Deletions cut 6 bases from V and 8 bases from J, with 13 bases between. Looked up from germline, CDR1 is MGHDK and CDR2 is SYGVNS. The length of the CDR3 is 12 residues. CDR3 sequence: CASSEGRRGYTF. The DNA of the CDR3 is TGTGCCAGCAGCGAGGGGAGACGAGGCTACACCTTC.

As DNA, the CDR3 is TGTGCCAGCCGCCGACAGGGGGGTGGTGAAAAACTGTTTTTT. Amino acid sequence: CASRRQGGGEKLFF. The chain uses TRBV27 and TRBJ1-4; 9 bases map to TRBD1. This CDR3 contains 14 residues. J gave up 7 bases and V 8 bases, and 8 bases lay outside the gene matches. Looked up from germline, CDR1 is MNHEY and CDR2 is SMNVEV (reference sequence).

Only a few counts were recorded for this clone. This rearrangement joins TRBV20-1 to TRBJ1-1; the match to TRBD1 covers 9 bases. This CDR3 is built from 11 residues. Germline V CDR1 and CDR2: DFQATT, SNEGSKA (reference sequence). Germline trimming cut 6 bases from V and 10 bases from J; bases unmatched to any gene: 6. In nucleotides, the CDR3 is TGCAGTGCACGGGACAGGGTGGGAGCTTTCTTT. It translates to CSARDRVGAFF.

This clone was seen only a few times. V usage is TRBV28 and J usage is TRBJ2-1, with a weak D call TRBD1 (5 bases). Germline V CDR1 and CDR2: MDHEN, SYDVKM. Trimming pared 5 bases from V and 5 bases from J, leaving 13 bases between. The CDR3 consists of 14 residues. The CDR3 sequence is CASSTGQGDNEQFF. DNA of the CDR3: TGTGCCAGCAGTACCGGCCAAGGGGACAATGAGCAGTTCTTC. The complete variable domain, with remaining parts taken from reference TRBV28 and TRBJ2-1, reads DVKVTQSSRYLVKRTGEKVFLECVQDMDHENMFWYRQDPGLGLRLIYFSYDVKMKEKGDIPEGYSVSREKKERFSLILESASTNQTSMYLCASSTGQGDNEQFFGPGTRLTVL.

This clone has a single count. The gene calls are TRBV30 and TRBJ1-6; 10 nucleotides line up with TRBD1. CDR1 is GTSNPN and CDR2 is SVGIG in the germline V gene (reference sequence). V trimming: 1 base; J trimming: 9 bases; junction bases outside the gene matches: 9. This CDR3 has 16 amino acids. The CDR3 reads CAWSDDRGLGGSPLHF. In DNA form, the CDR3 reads TGTGCCTGGAGTGACGACAGGGGGCTCGGGGGTTCACCCCTCCACTTT.

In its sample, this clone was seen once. CDR3 sequence: CASSLYGLLETQYF. CDR3 bases: TGTGCCAGCAGCTTATATGGGCTGCTGGAGACCCAGTACTTC. The V and J genes are TRBV13 and TRBJ2-5; no reliable D call. CDR1 and CDR2 (germline): PRHDT, FYEKMQ (reference sequence). The germline V and J ends were trimmed by 2 bases and 5 bases, with 12 bases remaining between them. The CDR3 spans 14 residues.

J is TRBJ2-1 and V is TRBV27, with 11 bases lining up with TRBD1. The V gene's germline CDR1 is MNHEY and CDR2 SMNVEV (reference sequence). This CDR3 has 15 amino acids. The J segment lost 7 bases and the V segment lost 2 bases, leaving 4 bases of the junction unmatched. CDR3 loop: CASSLGQGAFNEQFF. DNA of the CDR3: TGTGCCAGCAGTTTAGGACAGGGGGCTTTTAATGAGCAGTTCTTC.

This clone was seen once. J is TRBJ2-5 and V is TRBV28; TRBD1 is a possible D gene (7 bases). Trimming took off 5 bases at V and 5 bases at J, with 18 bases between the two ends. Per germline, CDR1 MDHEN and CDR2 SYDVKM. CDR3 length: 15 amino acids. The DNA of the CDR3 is TGTGCCAGCAGTCCGCAGGGGGGAAGGAGGGAGACCCAGTACTTC. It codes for CASSPQGGRRETQYF.

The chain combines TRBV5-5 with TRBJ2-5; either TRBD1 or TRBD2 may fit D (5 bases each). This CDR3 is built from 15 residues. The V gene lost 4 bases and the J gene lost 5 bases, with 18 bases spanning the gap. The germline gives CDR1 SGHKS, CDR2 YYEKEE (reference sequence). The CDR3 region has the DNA TGTGCCAGCAGCCCCGGACTGGGGGAAGGGGAGACCCAGTACTTC. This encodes CASSPGLGEGETQYF.

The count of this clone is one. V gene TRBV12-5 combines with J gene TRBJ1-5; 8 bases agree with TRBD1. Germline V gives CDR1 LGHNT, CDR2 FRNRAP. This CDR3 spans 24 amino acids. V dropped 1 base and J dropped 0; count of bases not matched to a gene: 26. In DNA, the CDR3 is TGTGCTAGTGGTTTGGCCCCGAAATTATTGACTCCCGGGACAGGAATCGATAGCAATCAGCCCCAGCATTTT. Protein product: CASGLAPKLLTPGTGIDSNQPQHF.

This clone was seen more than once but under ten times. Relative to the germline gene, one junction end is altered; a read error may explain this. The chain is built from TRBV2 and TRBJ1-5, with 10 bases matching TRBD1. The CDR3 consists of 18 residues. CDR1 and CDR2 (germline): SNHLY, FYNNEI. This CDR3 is CASSKALGTGETGQPQHF. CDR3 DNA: TGTGCCAGCAGTAAAGCCCTTGGGACAGGGGAGACCGGTCAGCCCCAGCATTTT.

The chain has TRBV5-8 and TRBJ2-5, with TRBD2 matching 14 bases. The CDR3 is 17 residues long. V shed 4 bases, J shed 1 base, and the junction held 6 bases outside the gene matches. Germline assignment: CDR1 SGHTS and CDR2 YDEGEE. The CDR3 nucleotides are TGTGCCAGCAGCCTCGGGACTAGCGGGAGCTCCCAAGAGACCCAGTACTTC. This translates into CASSLGTSGSSQETQYF.

CDR3 nucleotide sequence: TGCGCCAGCAGCCAAGATTACAGGGACTTGGGCCGCTCTGGAAACACCATATATTTT. Encoded protein: CASSQDYRDLGRSGNTIYF. The gene calls are TRBV4-3 and TRBJ1-3, with D perhaps TRBD1 (6 bases). This CDR3 is 19 amino acids long. V was trimmed by 0 bases and J by 0 bases, leaving 18 bases between them. Germline V gene sequence: CDR1 LGHNA, CDR2 YSLEER.

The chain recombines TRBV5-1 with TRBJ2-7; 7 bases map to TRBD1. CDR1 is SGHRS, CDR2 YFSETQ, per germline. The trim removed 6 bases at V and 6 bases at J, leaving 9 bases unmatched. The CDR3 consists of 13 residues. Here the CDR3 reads CASTRQGRSEQYF. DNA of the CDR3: TGCGCCAGCACTCGACAGGGTCGAAGCGAGCAGTACTTC. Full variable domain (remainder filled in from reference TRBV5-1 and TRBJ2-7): KAGVTQTPRYLIKTRGQQVTLSCSPISGHRSVSWYQQTPGQGLQFLFEYFSETQRNKGNFPGRFSGRQFSNSRSEMNVSTLELGDSALYLCASTRQGRSEQYFGPGTRLTVT.

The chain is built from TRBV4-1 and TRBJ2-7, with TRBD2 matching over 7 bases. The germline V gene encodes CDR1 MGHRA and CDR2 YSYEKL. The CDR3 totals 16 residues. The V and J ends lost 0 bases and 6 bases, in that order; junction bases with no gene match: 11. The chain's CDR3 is CASSQDRALGGFEQYF. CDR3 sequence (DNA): TGCGCCAGCAGCCAAGATAGGGCATTGGGAGGGTTCGAGCAGTACTTC.

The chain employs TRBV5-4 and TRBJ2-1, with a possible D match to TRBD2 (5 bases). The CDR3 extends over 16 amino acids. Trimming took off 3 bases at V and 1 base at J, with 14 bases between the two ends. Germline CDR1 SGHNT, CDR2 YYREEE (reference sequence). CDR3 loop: CASSSSAAISYNEQFF. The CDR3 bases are TGTGCCAGCAGCTCATCAGCGGCCATATCCTACAATGAGCAGTTCTTC.